This T cell receptor (beta chain) was recorded in a study of blood T cell repertoires in COVID-19. Study details: From the United States, Italy and Spain came samples of acute and convalescent COVID-19. Sample material is recorded as cDNA or gDNA derived from T cells, B-cell-depleted T cells, or PBMCs.

In the original processing: Estimates of nucleated cell counts were drawn from the amplification of reference gene primers. Repertoires were generated with immunoSEQ multiplex PCR, while TCRdb's copy carries only in-frame clones and drops some. V and J calls and clone size are given by that table; D and trimming were obtained from the DNA. The sample contains under 150,000 clones, around four fifths of which appear only once. The length of the CDR3 is 15 residues. CDR1 is LGHNT and CDR2 is FRNRAP in the germline V gene. V shed 6 bases and J shed 0 bases, with 11 bases lying between them. The receptor was isolated from a human donor in a cohort sampled during active COVID-19. This chain links TRBV12-5 with TRBJ2-2; tentative D call: TRBD1 (6 bases). The sequencing input was peripheral blood. The CDR3 nucleotides are TGTGCTAGTGGCCCCGACAGGCCGAACACCGGGGAGCTGTTTTTT. Translated: CASGPDRPNTGELFF.